This entry lists 24 T cell receptor beta chains sequenced from one sample in a study of spatial heterogeneity in lung cancer. Whole-study findings and limits: How many expanded intratumoral alpha and beta TCRs were present tracked the tumor mutation count, which was a count of nonsynonymous mutations.

Their target antigens are unknown. Each CDR3 protein is one row after TCRdb ran MiXCR on the 5' RACE reads. Among 9,500 to 13,000 distinct CDR3 sequences listed, about an eighth were seen once. Regarding time point: sample taken at primary tumor resection. This material consisted of lung tumor tissue, taken at surgery. The receptor source for this set is a female donor with early-stage non-small cell lung cancer.

J is TRBJ1-2 and V is TRBV20-1, with no clear D. Germline V gene lookup returns CDR1 DFQATT and CDR2 SNEGSKA (reference sequence). This CDR3 has 12 residues. V shed 6 bases and J shed 0 bases, with 8 bases lying between them. The CDR3 spells CSATGTNYGYTF. CDR3 DNA: TGCAGTGCGACCGGGACTAACTATGGCTACACCTTC.

There are many counts of this clonotype. The gene calls are TRBV18 and TRBJ1-4, with TRBD1 matching over 11 bases. The length of the CDR3 is 17 residues. Per germline, CDR1 KGHSH and CDR2 LQKENI. The V gene end was trimmed by 3 bases and the J gene end by 4 bases; junction bases not matched to a gene: 7. The CDR3 region has the DNA TGTGCCAGCTCACCCGGACAGGGGGCAATGGTTAATGAAAAACTGTTTTTT. It translates to CASSPGQGAMVNEKLFF.

This clonotype has at least ten counts. This chain joins TRBV20-1 and TRBJ2-3, with a possible D match to TRBD2 (5 bases). The CDR3 extends over 14 amino acids. Germline V gives CDR1 DFQATT, CDR2 SNEGSKA (reference sequence). V gave up 4 bases and J gave up 4 bases, with 15 bases separating them. Here the CDR3 reads CSAIEGGWPDTQYF. Here the CDR3 DNA reads TGCAGTGCTATCGAGGGCGGTTGGCCAGATACGCAGTATTTT.

This sequence joins TRBV6-5 and TRBJ1-2; D possibly corresponds to TRBD1 (5 bases). Germline V lookup: CDR1 MNHEY, CDR2 SVGAGI. The V end was cut by 8 bases, the J end by 2 bases, with 12 bases between. CDR3 length: 13 amino acids. DNA of the CDR3: TGTGCCAGCCGACGGACAAAAAACTATGGCTACACCTTC. It specifies CASRRTKNYGYTF.

This clonotype showed up many times. The gene calls are TRBV7-9 and TRBJ2-7; D gene unclear. This CDR3 is built from 14 residues. Germline V gives CDR1 SEHNR, CDR2 FQNEAQ (reference sequence). The V end lost 2 bases, the J end lost 2 bases, and 10 bases lay between the germline ends. The CDR3: CASSLQPAPYEQYF. The CDR3 DNA reads as TGTGCCAGCAGCTTACAGCCTGCGCCCTACGAGCAGTACTTC. The full variable domain, with the rest looked up from reference TRBV7-9 and TRBJ2-7, is DTGVSQNPRHKITKRGQNVTFRCDPISEHNRLYWYRQTLGQGPEFLTYFQNEAQLEKSRLLSDRFSAERPKGSFSTLEIQRTEQGDSAMYLCASSLQPAPYEQYFGPGTRLTVT.

There are a few counts of this clonotype. One end of the junction is discordant with germline, which a read error may explain. This sequence joins TRBV6-1 and TRBJ2-7; D could derive from TRBD1 or TRBD2 (5 bases each). The CDR3 spans 11 residues. From germline, CDR1 is MNHNS and CDR2 SASEGT. The CDR3 protein is CASSSGTAHHF. The CDR3 DNA is TGTGCCAGCAGTTCTGGGACCGCCCACCACTTC.

This clonotype was found many times. The rearrangement joins TRBV5-1 to TRBJ1-4; D not resolved. There are 14 residues in the CDR3. The V gene lost 3 bases and the J gene lost 0 bases, with 6 bases spanning the gap. CDR1 and CDR2 (germline): SGHRS, YFSETQ. CDR3 in DNA: TGCGCCAGCAGCTCCCTGACAACTAATGAAAAACTGTTTTTT. It codes for CASSSLTTNEKLFF.

In its sample, this clonotype is medium-sized. V is TRBV29-1 and J is TRBJ1-2; 9 nucleotides match TRBD1. V lost 6 bases, J lost 0 bases, and 8 bases stayed unmatched. Germline CDR1 and CDR2: SQVTM and ANQGSEA. This CDR3 contains 15 residues. CDR3 sequence reads: CSVVGQGGSNYGYTF. The CDR3 nucleotides read TGCAGCGTCGTGGGACAGGGAGGATCTAACTATGGCTACACCTTC.

This clonotype has a count of ten or more. V gene TRBV5-4 combines with J gene TRBJ1-2, with D unclear. The germline V and J ends were trimmed by 0 bases and 8 bases, with 14 bases remaining between them. CDR1 is SGHNT and CDR2 is YYREEE in the germline V gene (reference sequence). This CDR3 has 14 residues. The CDR3 protein is CASSLAALLGGYTF. In DNA form, the CDR3 reads TGTGCCAGCAGCTTGGCGGCCCTACTCGGCGGCTACACCTTC.

In this sample, this clonotype is medium-sized. The rearrangement links TRBV9 to TRBJ2-3, with TRBD2 matching 12 bases. J gave up 1 base and V 4 bases, and 10 bases lay outside the gene matches. This CDR3 spans 18 amino acids. Germline V gene lookup returns CDR1 SGDLS and CDR2 YYNGEE. CDR3: CASSLRLAGALGTDTQYF. The CDR3 DNA is TGTGCCAGCAGCCTTCGACTAGCGGGAGCCCTGGGCACAGATACGCAGTATTTT.

This clonotype was counted at least ten times. The chain employs TRBV11-2 and TRBJ1-1; D gene unclear. The CDR3 consists of 14 residues. CDR1 and CDR2 (germline): SGHAT, FQNNGV. V was clipped by 1 base and J by 1 base, with 7 bases between them. CDR3 nucleotide sequence: TGTGCCAGCAGCTTAGTGGTCCAGAACACTGAAGCTTTCTTT. It encodes CASSLVVQNTEAFF. The variable domain in full, completed from reference TRBV11-2 and TRBJ1-1, reads EAGVAQSPRYKIIEKRQSVAFWCNPISGHATLYWYQQILGQGPKLLIQFQNNGVVDDSQLPKDRFSAERLKGVDSTLKIQPAKLEDSAVYLCASSLVVQNTEAFFGQGTRLTVV.

This clonotype is labeled medium-sized. The rearrangement uses TRBV6-2 or TRBV6-3 and TRBJ2-7, with 7 bases that match TRBD1. The junction had 8 bases not matched to a gene; V was cut back by 6 bases and J by 3 bases. Germline-derived CDR1 and CDR2 are MNHEY and SVGEGT. This CDR3 comprises 14 residues. In DNA, the CDR3 is TGTGCCAGCAGGCCCTGGGACAGAAACTACGAGCAGTACTTC. Translating it yields CASRPWDRNYEQYF.

This clonotype is categorized as medium-sized (0.01 to 0.1%). The rearrangement joins TRBV7-2 to TRBJ1-5, with TRBD1 as a possible D gene (6 bases). The germline CDR1 and CDR2 sequences are SGHTA and FQGNSA. This CDR3 contains 18 residues. Trimming took off 2 bases at V and 3 bases at J, with 20 bases between the two ends. The CDR3 DNA sequence: TGTGCCAGCAGCTTAAGGTCAACAGGGCCCACCGTCAATCAGCCCCAGCATTTT. Residues: CASSLRSTGPTVNQPQHF.

By sample fraction, this clonotype is medium-sized (0.01 to 0.1%). This chain links TRBV7-2 with TRBJ2-7; TRBD1 agrees at 9 bases. The J segment lost 4 bases and the V segment lost 8 bases, leaving 6 bases of the junction unmatched. CDR1 is SGHTA, CDR2 FQGNSA, per germline. CDR3 length: 13 amino acids. The CDR3 reads CASEGQGSYEQYF. The CDR3 DNA is TGTGCCAGCGAGGGACAGGGTAGTTACGAGCAGTACTTC.

This clonotype was found many times. The chain recombines TRBV7-2 with TRBJ1-2; 10 bases are a match to TRBD1. CDR1 and CDR2 from the germline V gene are SGHTA and FQGNSA. The ends lost 4 bases at V and 8 bases at J; junction bases unmatched: 7. The CDR3 has 14 residues. CDR3 coding DNA: TGTGCCAGCAGCTCTGCCGGGACAGGGGTCGGCTACACCTTC. As protein: CASSSAGTGVGYTF.

The V and J genes are TRBV7-6 and TRBJ2-7; tentatively, D is TRBD2 (6 bases). The CDR3 has 15 amino acids. Per germline, CDR1 SGHVS and CDR2 FNYEAQ. V was clipped by 5 bases and J by 4 bases, with 18 bases between them. The CDR3 nucleotides read TGTGCCAGCAGCCCTCTCGGGGGTAACCTGTACGAGCAGTACTTC. Encoded protein: CASSPLGGNLYEQYF.

This clonotype qualifies as medium-sized. The V call is TRBV20-1, the J call TRBJ2-2; 7 bases align to TRBD2. Trimming cost V 6 bases and J 5 bases; bases outside gene matches: 6. CDR3 length: 13 residues. Germline CDR1 is DFQATT and CDR2 is SNEGSKA (reference sequence). The CDR3 spells CSAPGRVTGELFF. The CDR3 DNA sequence: TGCAGTGCCCCGGGGAGGGTTACCGGGGAGCTGTTTTTT.

This chain links TRBV20-1 with TRBJ2-3, with 11 positions matching TRBD2. Trimming cost V 6 bases and J 1 base; bases outside gene matches: 12. From germline, CDR1 is DFQATT and CDR2 SNEGSKA (reference sequence). This CDR3 is built from 17 residues. The CDR3: CSARGLAGVFGTDTQYF. The CDR3 DNA follows: TGCAGTGCCCGAGGACTAGCGGGCGTTTTCGGCACAGATACGCAGTATTTT.

This clonotype was detected ten times or more. This chain links TRBV6-2 or TRBV6-3 with TRBJ1-1; 8 bases agree with TRBD1. V lost 3 bases to trimming and J lost 1 base; unmatched junction nucleotides: 7. Looked up from germline, CDR1 is MNHEY and CDR2 is SVGEGT. The CDR3 loop spans 16 amino acids. This CDR3 reads CASSYSGTGKNTEAFF. DNA for the CDR3: TGTGCCAGCAGTTATTCCGGGACAGGAAAGAACACTGAAGCTTTCTTT.

This clonotype was detected many times. The CDR3 reads CASNTPFRGNGYTF. CDR3 bases: TGTGCCAGCAACACCCCGTTCAGGGGAAACGGCTACACCTTC. This chain uses TRBV6-2 or TRBV6-3 with TRBJ1-2; weak D call: TRBD1 (6 bases). Germline CDR1 reads MNHEY; CDR2 reads SVGEGT. CDR3 length equals 14 residues. Trimming removed 7 bases from V and 8 bases from J, with 20 bases in between.

Many counts were recorded for this clonotype. The rearrangement uses TRBV3-1 and TRBJ1-5; no definite D call. Per the germline V gene, CDR1 is LGHDT and CDR2 is YNNKEL (reference sequence). Trimming stripped 1 base from V and 1 base from J, with 5 bases between. This CDR3 comprises 14 residues. The CDR3 here is CASSQGASNQPQHF. DNA of the CDR3: TGTGCCAGCAGCCAAGGGGCAAGCAATCAGCCCCAGCATTTT.

The table lists this clonotype with a few counts. This rearrangement joins TRBV5-1 to TRBJ2-1; D is uncertain. Trimming stripped 4 bases from V and 12 bases from J, with 11 bases between. This CDR3 has 11 residues. Germline CDR1 reads SGHRS; CDR2 reads YFSETQ. The DNA of the CDR3 is TGCGCCAGCAGCCTCCAAGCGTCGCAGTTCTTC. Translating it yields CASSLQASQFF.

This clonotype is labeled medium-sized. This CDR3 is CATSGGLSHNEKLFF. The DNA of the CDR3 is TGTGCCACCAGCGGGGGGCTGTCCCATAATGAAAAACTGTTTTTT. The chain couples TRBV15 to TRBJ1-4, with a tentative D call TRBD1 (6 bases). V was cut by 5 bases and J by 4 bases, with 14 bases left in between. This CDR3 contains 15 residues. Germline assignment: CDR1 LNHNV and CDR2 YYDKDF (reference sequence).

This clonotype was counted only a few times. The chain links TRBV30 to TRBJ2-3, with 14 bases identical to TRBD2. V was clipped by 5 bases and J by 2 bases; unmatched bases: 3. The germline CDR1 and CDR2 sequences are GTSNPN and SVGIG (reference sequence). CDR3 length: 15 amino acids. The chain's CDR3 is CAWGTSGGLTDTQYF. In DNA, the CDR3 is TGTGCCTGGGGGACTAGCGGGGGACTCACAGATACGCAGTATTTT.